This is a list of T cell receptor beta chains from one sample in a study of OX40 agonist ivuxolimab in advanced cancers. TCRdb's table, derived via immunoSEQ multiplex PCR, lists solely in-frame clones and lacks some. The sample has roughly 100,000 clones, about nine tenths seen once; the top ten hold under 0.35%. Specimen: CD4+ or CD8+ T cells sorted from blood, collected in a trial of the OX40 agonist ivuxolimab. The origin of the receptors is an adult with an advanced solid tumor such as melanoma, head and neck, liver or kidney cancer. CDR3s include the opening cysteine and the closing phenylalanine or tryptophan. Each record gives: V gene, CDR3 protein.

>TRBV7-2
CASSLGRRGDTQYF
>TRBV6-4
CASSDSIGSKEQKLFF
>TRBV5-4
CASSLAGASYNEQFF
>TRBV5-1
CASAGQGTSYEQYF
>TRBV5-6
CASSLTTGGNSSPLHF
>TRBV19
CASSKTSGGLSWDEQFF
>TRBV9
CASSYRQGEETQYF
>TRBV6-1
CASSESQASGGMADTQYF
>TRBV19
CASSIRLNTEAFF
>TRBV7-2
CASSFSRETQYF
>TRBV30
CAWRRASGGTYEQYF